Sequencing of this T cell receptor (beta chain) was carried out in a study of response to subunit inactivated influenza vaccine. Via MiXCR, TCRdb re-called the RT-PCR reads, giving one row per CDR3 protein. The sample holds some 200,000 distinct CDR3 sequences, less than 15% seen once. Germline CDR1 reads SGHKS; CDR2 reads YYEKEE (reference sequence). V was clipped by 4 bases and J by 2 bases, with 13 bases between them. The length of the CDR3 is 14 residues. Separately, the same data were catalogued under a study of T cells expressing NK-cell markers. This second report adds: 5'RACE template switching built TCR beta cDNA with unique molecular identifiers.

The receptor was derived from a man aged 45-60 years who received an inactivated influenza vaccine. The source was CD8+ T cells sorted from PBMCs, collected about 12 days after vaccination. This rearrangement joins TRBV5-5 to TRBJ2-7; D is perhaps TRBD1 (6 bases). The CDR3 DNA reads as TGTGCCAGCAGCCCCGGGGACAACACCTACGAGCAGTACTTC. It specifies CASSPGDNTYEQYF. The entire variable domain, with the rest obtained from reference TRBV5-5 and TRBJ2-7, is as follows: DAGVTQSPTHLIKTRGQQVTLRCSPISGHKSVSWYQQVLGQGPQFIFQYYEKEERGRGNFPDRFSARQFPNYSSELNVNALLLGDSALYLCASSPGDNTYEQYFGPGTRLTVT.